This T cell receptor (beta chain) was found in a study of T cells in severe cutaneous drug reactions. Turning to the study itself: Collected from acute- or recovery-stage patients: blister fluids/cells and PBMC. Regarding the study as a whole: In carbamazepine-induced Stevens-Johnson syndrome or toxic epidermal necrolysis, TRBV12-4 averaged around 29% in blister cells and about 5.4% in PBMC. A public TCRbeta CDR3 appeared in all seven CBZ-SJS/TEN blister samples, averaging roughly 14%.

Comment on this clonotype: Antigen specificity is unknown.

The CDR3 is 14 residues long. Germline CDR1 reads DFQATT; CDR2 reads SNEGSKA (reference sequence). TCR subtype-specific primers in iRepertoire multiplex PCR prepared libraries for bulk and single-cell sequencing. From the multiplex PCR reads, TCRdb lists one entry per CDR3 protein and no DNA. Its table records approximately 9,600 distinct CDR3 sequences. Sequenced patients had Stevens-Johnson syndrome or toxic epidermal necrolysis caused by carbamazepine. This sequence was found in a human donor with Stevens-Johnson syndrome, a severe cutaneous drug reaction. The sequencing sample was made of cells from a skin blister. This chain uses TRBV20-1 with TRBJ2-5; the D call of TRBD1 rests on TCRdb alone, since no DNA is present to check it. The chain's CDR3 is CSARVPAGLETQYF.